This TCR beta chain is from a study of regulatory T cells in long-lasting Graves disease. As to time point: newly diagnosed GD, antithyroid drugs for less than 3 months. PBMC RNA served as the TCR library source. Patients of an endocrinology department in Xi'an, China, were included. This clonotype was found many times. CDR3 length: 13 residues. The germline gives CDR1 LGHDT, CDR2 YNNKEL (reference sequence). V was pared by 0 bases and J by 7 bases, with 9 bases between. HTBI primers from iRepertoire and Arm-PCR of CDR3 regions yielded the TCR beta libraries. TCRdb called the multiplex PCR reads again in MiXCR, with one record for every CDR3 protein. The data contain hundreds of thousands of distinct CDR3 sequences, about 16% of them singletons. This sample also appeared in a second study, on T cells in Graves' hyperthyroidism and ophthalmopathy. As that study records: Stable disease denoted Graves' hyperthyroidism without ophthalmopathy progression within 18 months. In simple terms, a model built on 13 V-J features told ophthalmopathy apart from stable hyperthyroidism.

Here the sequenced sample was peripheral blood mononuclear cells (PBMCs), taken at new diagnosis, from a patient treated with antithyroid drugs. The sequence derives from a woman aged 40-60 years with Graves disease. This chain connects TRBV3-1 to TRBJ1-2, with D unclear. The CDR3 nucleotides read TGTGCCAGCAGCCAAGAAACCCTCCCTGGCTACACCTTC. Translated, it gives CASSQETLPGYTF.